The rows below give T cell receptor beta chains drawn from one sample of a study of T cells after yellow fever vaccination. Each CDR3 protein is one row after TCRdb ran MiXCR on the 5' RACE reads. This table has 280,000 or so distinct CDR3 sequences, roughly 8.7% appearing once. Sample: CD4+ T cells sorted from PBMCs, taken 5 days after the yellow fever booster vaccination. The origin of the receptors is a man younger than 30 who received the YFV17D yellow fever vaccine. Both conserved end residues are part of each CDR3. The order of the fields is CDR3 DNA, CDR3 protein, clone size, V gene, D gene, J gene. The D gene is left open where the match is weak. A row's size may be missing; if present it is once, few, many or a size class.

CDR3nt: TGTGCCAGCAGTTCGAACCAGAACTATGGCTACACCTTC
CDR3aa: CASSSNQNYGYTF
abundance: NA
v_gene: TRBV6-6
d_gene: NA
j_gene: TRBJ1-2

CDR3nt: TGTGCCAGCAGTTCTCGACAGTTGAACACTGAAGCTTTCTTT
CDR3aa: CASSSRQLNTEAFF
abundance: NA
v_gene: TRBV2
d_gene: NA
j_gene: TRBJ1-1

CDR3nt: TGTGCCAGCAGCCCCACAGGGAATAGTCTTGATGAAAAACTGTTTTTT
CDR3aa: CASSPTGNSLDEKLFF
abundance: NA
v_gene: TRBV5-6
d_gene: NA
j_gene: TRBJ1-4

CDR3nt: TGTGCCAGCTCACTCGGGTCCGGGGACGGTGAAGCTTTCTTT
CDR3aa: CASSLGSGDGEAFF
abundance: many
v_gene: TRBV18
d_gene: NA
j_gene: TRBJ1-1

CDR3nt: TGTGCCAGCACCCCCGGTCAGGAGACCCAGTACTTC
CDR3aa: CASTPGQETQYF
abundance: NA
v_gene: TRBV7-9
d_gene: NA
j_gene: TRBJ2-5

CDR3nt: TGTGCCAGCAGTCGCAGGCATACCGGGGAGCTGTTTTTT
CDR3aa: CASSRRHTGELFF
abundance: NA
v_gene: TRBV12-3/TRBV12-4
d_gene: NA
j_gene: TRBJ2-2

CDR3nt: TGCAGTGCTAGAGCGGACAGGGATGGGAACATTCAGTACTTC
CDR3aa: CSARADRDGNIQYF
abundance: NA
v_gene: TRBV20-1
d_gene: TRBD1
j_gene: TRBJ2-4

CDR3nt: TGTGCCAGCAGCACGGGATTCCTGGGAGAGACCCAGTACTTC
CDR3aa: CASSTGFLGETQYF
abundance: few
v_gene: TRBV7-3
d_gene: NA
j_gene: TRBJ2-5

CDR3nt: TGTGCCAGCAGTTACTTTACTGGGCAGGGGAAAGGCTACACCTTC
CDR3aa: CASSYFTGQGKGYTF
abundance: NA
v_gene: TRBV6-5
d_gene: NA
j_gene: TRBJ1-2

CDR3nt: TGTGCCAGCAGCTTAAGGCCAGGGGGAGAGACCCAGTACTTC
CDR3aa: CASSLRPGGETQYF
abundance: many
v_gene: TRBV11-2
d_gene: TRBD1
j_gene: TRBJ2-5

CDR3nt: TGCGCCAGCAGCCCCACTAGCGGGGGTCTCCGCCCTAGCACAGATACGCAGTATTTT
CDR3aa: CASSPTSGGLRPSTDTQYF
abundance: many
v_gene: TRBV5-1
d_gene: TRBD2
j_gene: TRBJ2-3

CDR3nt: TGTGCCAGCAGCTACCGGTGGGGACAGGAAGCTTTCTTT
CDR3aa: CASSYRWGQEAFF
abundance: few
v_gene: TRBV7-8
d_gene: TRBD1
j_gene: TRBJ1-1

CDR3nt: TGTGCCAGCAGCCCCCGACAGGGCAGCACCCTCCACTTT
CDR3aa: CASSPRQGSTLHF
abundance: few
v_gene: TRBV7-9
d_gene: TRBD1
j_gene: TRBJ1-6

CDR3nt: TGCAGTGCTAGAATCCGGAGCTCCTACAATGAGCAGTTCTTC
CDR3aa: CSARIRSSYNEQFF
abundance: few
v_gene: TRBV20-1
d_gene: NA
j_gene: TRBJ2-1

CDR3nt: TGCAGCGTACAAACAGGGGGAGGCTCACCCCTCCACTTT
CDR3aa: CSVQTGGGSPLHF
abundance: NA
v_gene: TRBV29-1
d_gene: TRBD1
j_gene: TRBJ1-6

CDR3nt: TGTGCCAGCAGTTTAAGGGGACCGGGACAGGGAATTGATCATTATTTCGGCTACACCTTC
CDR3aa: CASSLRGPGQGIDHYFGYTF
abundance: NA
v_gene: TRBV12-3/TRBV12-4
d_gene: TRBD1
j_gene: TRBJ1-2

CDR3nt: TGCAGTGCTAGATCAGCGGGGAGCACAGATACGCAGTATTTT
CDR3aa: CSARSAGSTDTQYF
abundance: NA
v_gene: TRBV20-1
d_gene: TRBD2
j_gene: TRBJ2-3

CDR3nt: TGTGCCAGCAGTGACTCACAGGGGGCGCTTAGGTATGGCTACACCTTC
CDR3aa: CASSDSQGALRYGYTF
abundance: NA
v_gene: TRBV25-1
d_gene: TRBD1
j_gene: TRBJ1-2

CDR3nt: TGCAGCGTTGGGCGGATCCCCTACGAGCAGTACTTC
CDR3aa: CSVGRIPYEQYF
abundance: few
v_gene: TRBV29-1
d_gene: NA
j_gene: TRBJ2-7

CDR3nt: TGTGCCAGCAGGAGGAGGGGAATTGACGGGGAGCTGTTTTTT
CDR3aa: CASRRRGIDGELFF
abundance: NA
v_gene: TRBV6-2/TRBV6-3
d_gene: NA
j_gene: TRBJ2-2

CDR3nt: TGTGCCAGCAGTCAAAGTCCGGGGGGAAACTATGGCTACACCTTC
CDR3aa: CASSQSPGGNYGYTF
abundance: few
v_gene: TRBV12-3/TRBV12-4
d_gene: NA
j_gene: TRBJ1-2

CDR3nt: TGTGCCAGCAGCCAAAACTTCAGGGTGACTGGCTACACCTTC
CDR3aa: CASSQNFRVTGYTF
abundance: few
v_gene: TRBV7-9
d_gene: NA
j_gene: TRBJ1-2

CDR3nt: TGCGCCAGCAGCTTAGAGACAGTCTACAATGAGCAGTTCTTC
CDR3aa: CASSLETVYNEQFF
abundance: few
v_gene: TRBV5-1
d_gene: NA
j_gene: TRBJ2-1

CDR3nt: TGCGCCAGCACCAGTACGTCCTACGAGCAGTACTTC
CDR3aa: CASTSTSYEQYF
abundance: many
v_gene: TRBV5-1
d_gene: NA
j_gene: TRBJ2-7

CDR3nt: TGTGCCAGCAGCTTAAACAGCGGGGGGGCGGGAGATACGCAGTATTTT
CDR3aa: CASSLNSGGAGDTQYF
abundance: few
v_gene: TRBV7-2
d_gene: TRBD2
j_gene: TRBJ2-3

CDR3nt: TGCAGTGTGATACAGCTTTATAGCAATCAGCCCCAGCATTTT
CDR3aa: CSVIQLYSNQPQHF
abundance: few
v_gene: TRBV20-1
d_gene: NA
j_gene: TRBJ1-5

CDR3nt: TGTGCCTCGTCCCGACGATCCGAAAGCACCGGGGAGCTGTTTTTT
CDR3aa: CASSRRSESTGELFF
abundance: few
v_gene: TRBV6-8
d_gene: NA
j_gene: TRBJ2-2

CDR3nt: TGTGCCAGCCAAGGGACTGCGCTCTATGGCTACACCTTC
CDR3aa: CASQGTALYGYTF
abundance: many
v_gene: TRBV12-3/TRBV12-4
d_gene: NA
j_gene: TRBJ1-2

CDR3nt: TGTGCCAGCAGCTTGGCCTCCGGGACTGGGACCTACGAGCAGTACTTC
CDR3aa: CASSLASGTGTYEQYF
abundance: few
v_gene: TRBV7-2
d_gene: NA
j_gene: TRBJ2-7

CDR3nt: TGTGCCAGCAGCTCTAGGGTAGGGCGCTTAGCCAAAAACATTCAGTACTTC
CDR3aa: CASSSRVGRLAKNIQYF
abundance: NA
v_gene: TRBV7-2
d_gene: NA
j_gene: TRBJ2-4

CDR3nt: TGTGCCAGCAGTTTAGGTGCGGGGGGTACTAGCACAGATACGCAGTATTTT
CDR3aa: CASSLGAGGTSTDTQYF
abundance: many
v_gene: TRBV12-3/TRBV12-4
d_gene: TRBD2
j_gene: TRBJ2-3

CDR3nt: TGTGCCACCAGCAGAGGCGCCGGGTCGTGGGGGGTCGGGGAGCTGTTTTTT
CDR3aa: CATSRGAGSWGVGELFF
abundance: NA
v_gene: TRBV15
d_gene: NA
j_gene: TRBJ2-2

CDR3nt: TGTGCCAGCAGCCGGGGACGGGTACAAGAGACCCAGTACTTC
CDR3aa: CASSRGRVQETQYF
abundance: few
v_gene: TRBV7-8
d_gene: NA
j_gene: TRBJ2-5

CDR3nt: TGCAGTGCTAGAGTGGGGACAGGGGGCAGCACAGATACGCAGTATTTT
CDR3aa: CSARVGTGGSTDTQYF
abundance: few
v_gene: TRBV20-1
d_gene: TRBD1
j_gene: TRBJ2-3

CDR3nt: TGTGCCAGCTCACCGGACCTGGAAGAGACCCAGTACTTC
CDR3aa: CASSPDLEETQYF
abundance: few
v_gene: TRBV18
d_gene: NA
j_gene: TRBJ2-5

CDR3nt: TGCAGCGTTAATGAGGCCACTAACTATGGCTACACCTTC
CDR3aa: CSVNEATNYGYTF
abundance: few
v_gene: TRBV29-1
d_gene: NA
j_gene: TRBJ1-2

CDR3nt: TGCGCCAGCAGTAGGCTCCAGACCTACGAGCAGTACTTC
CDR3aa: CASSRLQTYEQYF
abundance: many
v_gene: TRBV5-1
d_gene: NA
j_gene: TRBJ2-7

CDR3nt: TGTGCCAGCGCCAGCATGGGGGGGCGCACAGATACGCAGTATTTT
CDR3aa: CASASMGGRTDTQYF
abundance: few
v_gene: TRBV7-2
d_gene: NA
j_gene: TRBJ2-3

CDR3nt: TGTGCCAGCAGCTTAACGCGTCTCGGAGGCTACACCTTC
CDR3aa: CASSLTRLGGYTF
abundance: NA
v_gene: TRBV11-2
d_gene: NA
j_gene: TRBJ1-2

CDR3nt: TGCGCCAGCAGCTTACAGGGCGGCTACGAAGAGACCCAGTACTTC
CDR3aa: CASSLQGGYEETQYF
abundance: NA
v_gene: TRBV5-1
d_gene: NA
j_gene: TRBJ2-5

CDR3nt: TGTGCCAGCAGCGTAATAGCGGGGGGGATTCCTGAGCAGTTCTTC
CDR3aa: CASSVIAGGIPEQFF
abundance: few
v_gene: TRBV9
d_gene: TRBD2
j_gene: TRBJ2-1

CDR3nt: TGTGCCAGCAGTCCATCCCCCCAGGCGGAGACCCAGTACTTC
CDR3aa: CASSPSPQAETQYF
abundance: NA
v_gene: TRBV28
d_gene: NA
j_gene: TRBJ2-5

CDR3nt: TGCGCCAGCAGCTGGCGTACGGGACAGTTCACAGATACGCAGTATTTT
CDR3aa: CASSWRTGQFTDTQYF
abundance: NA
v_gene: TRBV5-1
d_gene: TRBD1
j_gene: TRBJ2-3

CDR3nt: TGTGCCAGCAGCTTAACGCAACAACCCGCAGATACGCAGTATTTT
CDR3aa: CASSLTQQPADTQYF
abundance: few
v_gene: TRBV7-9
d_gene: NA
j_gene: TRBJ2-3

CDR3nt: TGTGCCAGCAGTGTCACTAGCGGAAACACAGATACGCAGTATTTT
CDR3aa: CASSVTSGNTDTQYF
abundance: once
v_gene: TRBV6-4
d_gene: TRBD2
j_gene: TRBJ2-3

CDR3nt: TGTGCCAGCAGTTACAAGGGAGGGGGAGTCTATGGCTACACCTTC
CDR3aa: CASSYKGGGVYGYTF
abundance: NA
v_gene: TRBV6-5
d_gene: NA
j_gene: TRBJ1-2

CDR3nt: TGTGCCACCGGACAGGGGGGAAATGAGCAGTTCTTC
CDR3aa: CATGQGGNEQFF
abundance: few
v_gene: TRBV24-1
d_gene: TRBD1
j_gene: TRBJ2-1

CDR3nt: TGTGCCAGCAGTCCAACCCCCGGGCGGGGGGGCCAAGAGACCCAGTACTTC
CDR3aa: CASSPTPGRGGQETQYF
abundance: few
v_gene: TRBV12-3/TRBV12-4
d_gene: TRBD2
j_gene: TRBJ2-5

CDR3nt: TGTGCCAGCAGCTCTACCTTCTACGAGCAGTACTTC
CDR3aa: CASSSTFYEQYF
abundance: many
v_gene: TRBV11-1
d_gene: NA
j_gene: TRBJ2-7

CDR3nt: TGTGCCAGCACCCTCCTATCGGGAGCCTGGAACATTCAGTACTTC
CDR3aa: CASTLLSGAWNIQYF
abundance: few
v_gene: TRBV6-6
d_gene: NA
j_gene: TRBJ2-4

CDR3nt: TGTGCCAGCAGCTTGGTCCGGGTGGAGGGCACTGAAGCTTTCTTT
CDR3aa: CASSLVRVEGTEAFF
abundance: many
v_gene: TRBV5-4
d_gene: NA
j_gene: TRBJ1-1